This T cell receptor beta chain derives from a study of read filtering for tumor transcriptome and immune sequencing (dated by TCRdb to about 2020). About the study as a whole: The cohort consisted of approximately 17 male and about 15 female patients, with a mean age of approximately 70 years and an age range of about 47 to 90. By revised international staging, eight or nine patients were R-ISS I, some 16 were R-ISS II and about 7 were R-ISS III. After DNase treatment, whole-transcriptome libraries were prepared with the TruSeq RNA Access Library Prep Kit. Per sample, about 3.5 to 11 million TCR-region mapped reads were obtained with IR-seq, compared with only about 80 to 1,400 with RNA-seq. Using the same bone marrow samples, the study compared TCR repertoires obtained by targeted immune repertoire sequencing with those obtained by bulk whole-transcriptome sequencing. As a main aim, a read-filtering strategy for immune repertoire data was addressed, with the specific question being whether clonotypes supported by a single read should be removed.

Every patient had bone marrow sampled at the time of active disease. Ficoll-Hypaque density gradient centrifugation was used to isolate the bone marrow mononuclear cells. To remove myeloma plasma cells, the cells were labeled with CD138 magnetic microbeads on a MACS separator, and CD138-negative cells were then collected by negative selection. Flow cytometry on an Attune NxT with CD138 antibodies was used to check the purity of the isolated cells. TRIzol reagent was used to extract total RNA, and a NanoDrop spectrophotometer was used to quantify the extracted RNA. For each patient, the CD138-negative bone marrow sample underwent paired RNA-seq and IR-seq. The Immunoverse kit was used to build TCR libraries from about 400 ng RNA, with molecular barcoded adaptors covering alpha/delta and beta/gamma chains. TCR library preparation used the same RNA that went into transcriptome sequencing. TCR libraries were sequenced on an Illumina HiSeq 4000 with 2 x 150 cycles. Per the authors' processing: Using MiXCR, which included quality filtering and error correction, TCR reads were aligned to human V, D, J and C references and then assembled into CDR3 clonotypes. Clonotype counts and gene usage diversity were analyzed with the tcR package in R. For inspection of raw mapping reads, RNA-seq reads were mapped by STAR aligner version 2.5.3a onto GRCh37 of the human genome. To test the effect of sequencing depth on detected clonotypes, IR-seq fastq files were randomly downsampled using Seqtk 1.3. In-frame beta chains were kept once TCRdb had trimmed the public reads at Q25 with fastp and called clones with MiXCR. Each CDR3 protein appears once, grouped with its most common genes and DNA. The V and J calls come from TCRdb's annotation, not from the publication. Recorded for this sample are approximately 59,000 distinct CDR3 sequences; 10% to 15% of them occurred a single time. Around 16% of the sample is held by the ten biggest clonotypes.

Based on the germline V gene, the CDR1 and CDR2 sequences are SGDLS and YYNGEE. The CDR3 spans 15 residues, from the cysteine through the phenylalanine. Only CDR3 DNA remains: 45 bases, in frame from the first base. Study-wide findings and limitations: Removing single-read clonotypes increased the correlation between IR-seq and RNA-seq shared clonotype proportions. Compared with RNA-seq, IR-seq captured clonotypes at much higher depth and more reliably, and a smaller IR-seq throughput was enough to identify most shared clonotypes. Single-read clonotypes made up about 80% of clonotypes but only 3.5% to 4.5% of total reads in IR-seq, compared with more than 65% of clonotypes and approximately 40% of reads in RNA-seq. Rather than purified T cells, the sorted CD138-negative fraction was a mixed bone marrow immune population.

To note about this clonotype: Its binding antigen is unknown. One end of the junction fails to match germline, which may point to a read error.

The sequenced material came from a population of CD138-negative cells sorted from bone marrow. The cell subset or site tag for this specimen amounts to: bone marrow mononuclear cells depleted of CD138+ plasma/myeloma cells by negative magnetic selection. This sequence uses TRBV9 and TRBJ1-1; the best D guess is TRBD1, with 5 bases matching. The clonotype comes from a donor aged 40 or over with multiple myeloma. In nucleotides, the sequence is TGTACCAGCAGCGTAGAATCCAGGGAGCTCACTGAAGCTTTCTTT. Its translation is CTSSVESRELTEAFF.